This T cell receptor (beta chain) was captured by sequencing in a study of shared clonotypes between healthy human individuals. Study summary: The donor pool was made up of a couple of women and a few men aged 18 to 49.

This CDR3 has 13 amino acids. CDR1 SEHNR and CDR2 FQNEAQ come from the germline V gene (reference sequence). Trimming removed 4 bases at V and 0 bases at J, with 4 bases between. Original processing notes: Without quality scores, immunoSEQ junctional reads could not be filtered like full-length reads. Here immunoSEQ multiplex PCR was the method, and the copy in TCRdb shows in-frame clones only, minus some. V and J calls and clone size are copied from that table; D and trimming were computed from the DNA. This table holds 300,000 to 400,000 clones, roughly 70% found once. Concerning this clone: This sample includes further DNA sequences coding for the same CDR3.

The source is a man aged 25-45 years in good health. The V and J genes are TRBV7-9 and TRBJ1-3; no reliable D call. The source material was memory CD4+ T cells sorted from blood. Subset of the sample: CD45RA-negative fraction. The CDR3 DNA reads TGTGCCAGCAGCTGGGGCTCTGGAAACACCATATATTTT. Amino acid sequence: CASSWGSGNTIYF.